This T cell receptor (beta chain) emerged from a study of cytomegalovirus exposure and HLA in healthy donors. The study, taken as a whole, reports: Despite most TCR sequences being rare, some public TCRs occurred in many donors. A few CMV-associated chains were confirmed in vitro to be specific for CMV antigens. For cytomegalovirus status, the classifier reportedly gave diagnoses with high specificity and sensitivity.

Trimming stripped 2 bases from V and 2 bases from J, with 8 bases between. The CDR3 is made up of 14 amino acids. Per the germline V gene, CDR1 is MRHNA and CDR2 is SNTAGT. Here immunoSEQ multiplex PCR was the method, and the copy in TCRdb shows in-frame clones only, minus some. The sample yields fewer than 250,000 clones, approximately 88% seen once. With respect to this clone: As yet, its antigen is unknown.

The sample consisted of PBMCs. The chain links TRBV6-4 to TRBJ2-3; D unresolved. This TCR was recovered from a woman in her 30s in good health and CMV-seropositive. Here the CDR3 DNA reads TGTGCCAGCAGTGACGTAGCTAACACAGATACGCAGTATTTT. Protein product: CASSDVANTDTQYF.